This T cell receptor (beta chain) was identified in a study of cytomegalovirus exposure and HLA in healthy donors. J was trimmed by 5 bases and V by 7 bases; bases with no gene match: 4. There are 14 residues in the CDR3. Germline V gene data show CDR1 as MDHEN and CDR2 as SYDVKM. Sequenced by immunoSEQ multiplex PCR; TCRdb stores in-frame clones only, minus some. The table includes over 150,000 clones, around 84% detected once. The receptor was isolated from a man aged 18-30 years in good health and CMV-seropositive. This chain connects TRBV28 to TRBJ2-5, with 13 bases lining up with TRBD2. The sequencing sample was made of PBMCs. This chain's CDR3 is CASTTSGGAETQYF. In DNA, the CDR3 is TGTGCCAGCACAACTAGCGGGGGGGCGGAGACCCAGTACTTC.